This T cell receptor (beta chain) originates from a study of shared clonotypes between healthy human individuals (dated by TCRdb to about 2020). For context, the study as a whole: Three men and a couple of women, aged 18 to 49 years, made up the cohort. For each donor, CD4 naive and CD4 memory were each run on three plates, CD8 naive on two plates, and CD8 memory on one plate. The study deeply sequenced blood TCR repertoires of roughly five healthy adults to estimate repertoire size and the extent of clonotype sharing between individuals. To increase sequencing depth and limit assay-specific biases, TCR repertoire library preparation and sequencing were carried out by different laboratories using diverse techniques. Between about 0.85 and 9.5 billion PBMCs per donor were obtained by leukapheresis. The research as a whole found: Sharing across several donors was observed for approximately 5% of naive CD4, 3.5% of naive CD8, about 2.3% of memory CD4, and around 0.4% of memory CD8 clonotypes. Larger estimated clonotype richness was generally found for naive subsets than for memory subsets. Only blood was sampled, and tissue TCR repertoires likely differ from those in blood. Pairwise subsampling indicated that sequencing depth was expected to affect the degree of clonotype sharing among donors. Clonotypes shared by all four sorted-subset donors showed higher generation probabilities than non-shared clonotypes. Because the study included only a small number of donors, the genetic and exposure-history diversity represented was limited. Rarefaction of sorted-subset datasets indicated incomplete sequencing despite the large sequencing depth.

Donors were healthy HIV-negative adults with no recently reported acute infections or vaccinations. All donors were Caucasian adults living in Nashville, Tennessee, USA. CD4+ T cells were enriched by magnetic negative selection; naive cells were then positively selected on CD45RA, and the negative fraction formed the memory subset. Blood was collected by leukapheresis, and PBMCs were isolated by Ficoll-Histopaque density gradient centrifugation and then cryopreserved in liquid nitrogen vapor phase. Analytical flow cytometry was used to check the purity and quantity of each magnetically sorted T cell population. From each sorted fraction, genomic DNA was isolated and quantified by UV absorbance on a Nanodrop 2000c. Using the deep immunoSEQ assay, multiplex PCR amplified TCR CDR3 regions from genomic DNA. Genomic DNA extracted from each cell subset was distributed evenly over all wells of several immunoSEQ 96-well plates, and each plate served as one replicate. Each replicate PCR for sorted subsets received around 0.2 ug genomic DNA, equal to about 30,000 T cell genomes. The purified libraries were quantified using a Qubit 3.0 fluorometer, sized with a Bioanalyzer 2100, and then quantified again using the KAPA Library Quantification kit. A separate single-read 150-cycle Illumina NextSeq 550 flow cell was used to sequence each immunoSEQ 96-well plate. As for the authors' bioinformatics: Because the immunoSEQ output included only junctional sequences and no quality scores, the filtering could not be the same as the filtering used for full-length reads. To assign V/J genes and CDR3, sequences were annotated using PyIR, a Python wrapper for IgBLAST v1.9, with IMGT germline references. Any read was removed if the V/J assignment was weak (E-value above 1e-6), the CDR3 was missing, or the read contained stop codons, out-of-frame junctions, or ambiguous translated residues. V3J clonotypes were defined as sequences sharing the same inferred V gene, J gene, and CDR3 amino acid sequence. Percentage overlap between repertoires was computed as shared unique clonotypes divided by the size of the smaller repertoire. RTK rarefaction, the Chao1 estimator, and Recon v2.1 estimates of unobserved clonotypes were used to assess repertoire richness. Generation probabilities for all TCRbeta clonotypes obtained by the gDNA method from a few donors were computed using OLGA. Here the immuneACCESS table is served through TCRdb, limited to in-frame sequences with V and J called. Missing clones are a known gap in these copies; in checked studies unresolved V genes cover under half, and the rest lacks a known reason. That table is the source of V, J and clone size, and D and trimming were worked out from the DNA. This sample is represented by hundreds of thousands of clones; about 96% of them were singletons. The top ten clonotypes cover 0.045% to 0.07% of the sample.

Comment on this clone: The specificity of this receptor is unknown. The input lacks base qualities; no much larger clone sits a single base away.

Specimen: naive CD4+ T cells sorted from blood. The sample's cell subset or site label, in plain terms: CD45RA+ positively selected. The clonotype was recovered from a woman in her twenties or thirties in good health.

The bases read TGTGCCAGCTACCATGAGGTGGGACAGGGGAACACTGAAGCTTTCTTT. It translates as CASYHEVGQGNTEAFF. Recombination linked TRBV28 to TRBJ1-1; 9 central bases correspond to TRBD1. The CDR1 and CDR2 encoded by the germline V gene are MDHEN and SYDVKM. Trimming accounts for 8 bases at V and 1 base at J, while the number of junction bases matched to no gene is 11. There are 16 amino acids in the CDR3, from cysteine to phenylalanine inclusive. Of the read, only the CDR3 DNA is kept; its 48 bases are in frame from base 1.